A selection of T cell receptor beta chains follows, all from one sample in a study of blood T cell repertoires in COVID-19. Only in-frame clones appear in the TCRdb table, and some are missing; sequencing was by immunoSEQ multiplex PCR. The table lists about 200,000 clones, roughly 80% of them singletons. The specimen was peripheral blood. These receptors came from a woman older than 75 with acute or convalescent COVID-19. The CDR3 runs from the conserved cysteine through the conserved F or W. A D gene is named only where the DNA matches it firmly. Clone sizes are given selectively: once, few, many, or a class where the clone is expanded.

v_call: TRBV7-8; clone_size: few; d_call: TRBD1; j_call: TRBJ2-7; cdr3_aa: CASTATGGAYEQYF; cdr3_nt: TGTGCCAGCACCGCGACAGGGGGGGCCTACGAGCAGTACTTC
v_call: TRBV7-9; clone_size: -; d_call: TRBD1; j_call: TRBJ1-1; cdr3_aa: CASRGWDSLMNTEAFF; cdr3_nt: TGTGCCAGCAGGGGGTGGGACAGCCTCATGAACACTGAAGCTTTCTTT
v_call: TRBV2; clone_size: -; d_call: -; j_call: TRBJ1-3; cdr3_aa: CASNSPSGTRNTIYF; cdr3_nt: TGTGCCAGCAATAGTCCTTCCGGGACTCGGAACACCATATATTTT
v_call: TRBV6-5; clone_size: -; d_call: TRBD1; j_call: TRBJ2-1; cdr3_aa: CASDPGGGSYNEQFF; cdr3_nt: TGTGCCAGCGACCCAGGGGGTGGCTCCTACAATGAGCAGTTCTTC
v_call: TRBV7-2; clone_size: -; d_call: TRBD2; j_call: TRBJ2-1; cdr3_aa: CASSFSGGSYNEQFF; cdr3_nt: TGTGCCAGCAGCTTTAGCGGGGGCTCCTACAATGAGCAGTTCTTC
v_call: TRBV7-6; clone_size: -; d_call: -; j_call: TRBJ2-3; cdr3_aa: CASSSYQTGSTDTQYF; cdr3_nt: TGTGCCAGCAGCTCCTACCAGACAGGTTCGACAGATACGCAGTATTTT
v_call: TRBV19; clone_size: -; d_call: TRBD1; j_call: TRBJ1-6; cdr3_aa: CASSIRTGQAASPLHF; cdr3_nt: TGTGCCAGTAGTATTAGGACAGGTCAAGCAGCTTCACCCCTCCACTTT
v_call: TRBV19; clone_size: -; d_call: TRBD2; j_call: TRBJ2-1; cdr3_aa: CASSITSAPYNEQFF; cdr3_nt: TGTGCCAGTAGTATCACTAGCGCGCCTTACAATGAGCAGTTCTTC
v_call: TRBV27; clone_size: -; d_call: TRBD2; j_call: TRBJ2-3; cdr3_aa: CASSFTSASTDTQYF; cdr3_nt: TGTGCCAGCAGCTTCACTAGCGCCAGCACAGATACGCAGTATTTT
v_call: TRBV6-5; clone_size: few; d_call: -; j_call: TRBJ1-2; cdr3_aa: CASRGGGTNYGYTF; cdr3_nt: TGTGCCAGCAGAGGTGGGGGCACCAACTATGGCTACACCTTC
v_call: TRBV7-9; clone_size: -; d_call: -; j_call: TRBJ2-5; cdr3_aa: CASSLGQGTETQYF; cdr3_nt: TGTGCCAGCAGCTTAGGGCAGGGAACAGAGACCCAGTACTTC
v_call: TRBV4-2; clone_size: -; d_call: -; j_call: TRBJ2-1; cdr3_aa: CASSQLGAGSRLSSYNEQFF; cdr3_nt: TGTGCCAGCAGCCAACTGGGGGCAGGGAGTCGCCTCAGCTCCTACAATGAGCAGTTCTTC
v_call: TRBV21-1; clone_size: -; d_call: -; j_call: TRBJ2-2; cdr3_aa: CASSKGTGECGELFF; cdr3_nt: TGTGCCAGCAGCAAAGGGACAGGGGAGTGCGGGGAGCTGTTTTTT
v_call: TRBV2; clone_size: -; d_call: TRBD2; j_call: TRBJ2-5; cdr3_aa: CASSEGPQLAGGADF; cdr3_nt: TGTGCCAGCAGTGAGGGCCCTCAGCTAGCGGGGGGGGCCGACTTC
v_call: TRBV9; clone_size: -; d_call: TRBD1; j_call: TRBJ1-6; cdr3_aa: CASSGRNPGQDSGPLHF; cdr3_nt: TGTGCCAGCAGCGGACGGAACCCGGGACAGGATTCGGGCCCCCTCCACTTT
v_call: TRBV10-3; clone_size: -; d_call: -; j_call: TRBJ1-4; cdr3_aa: CAIGPGLNEKLFF; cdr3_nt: TGTGCCATCGGCCCAGGGCTTAATGAAAAACTGTTTTTT
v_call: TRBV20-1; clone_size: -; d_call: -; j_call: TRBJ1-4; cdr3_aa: CSASPPTGDEKLFF; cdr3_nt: TGCAGTGCTAGTCCGCCAACCGGGGATGAAAAACTGTTTTTT
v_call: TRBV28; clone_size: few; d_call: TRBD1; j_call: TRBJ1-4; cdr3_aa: CASRWTGEKLFF; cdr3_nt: TGTGCCAGCAGATGGACAGGTGAAAAACTGTTTTTT
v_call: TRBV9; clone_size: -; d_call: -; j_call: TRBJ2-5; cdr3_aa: CASSVVAVPYQETQYF; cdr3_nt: TGTGCCAGCAGCGTAGTGGCCGTTCCTTACCAAGAGACCCAGTACTTC
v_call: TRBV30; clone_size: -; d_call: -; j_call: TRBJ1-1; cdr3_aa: CAWSTQWTEAFF; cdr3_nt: TGTGCCTGGAGTACACAGTGGACTGAAGCTTTCTTT
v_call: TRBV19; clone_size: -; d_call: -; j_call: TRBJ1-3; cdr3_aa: CASSADRRTIYF; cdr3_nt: TGTGCCAGTAGTGCCGACAGAAGAACCATATATTTT
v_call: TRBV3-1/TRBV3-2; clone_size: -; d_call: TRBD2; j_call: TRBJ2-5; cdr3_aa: CASSQPLAGGPRETQYF; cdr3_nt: TGTGCCAGCAGCCAGCCACTAGCGGGAGGGCCGCGAGAGACCCAGTACTTC
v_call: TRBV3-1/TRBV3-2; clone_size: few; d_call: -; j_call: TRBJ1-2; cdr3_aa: CASSPIRGSGYTF; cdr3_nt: TGTGCCAGCAGCCCTATTAGGGGGTCGGGCTACACCTTC
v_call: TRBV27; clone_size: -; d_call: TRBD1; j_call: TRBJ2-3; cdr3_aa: CASSRGTGGDTDTQYF; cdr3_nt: TGTGCCAGCAGCCGCGGGACAGGGGGCGACACAGATACGCAGTATTTT
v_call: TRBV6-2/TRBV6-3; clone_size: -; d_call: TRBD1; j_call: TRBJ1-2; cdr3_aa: CASSSQGARGYTF; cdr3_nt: TGTGCCAGCAGTTCGCAGGGGGCACGGGGCTACACCTTC
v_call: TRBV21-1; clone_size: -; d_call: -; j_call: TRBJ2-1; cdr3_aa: CASSKGLLTGSMAYNEQFF; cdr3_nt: TGTGCCAGCAGCAAAGGGCTTTTGACAGGGAGTATGGCCTACAATGAGCAGTTCTTC
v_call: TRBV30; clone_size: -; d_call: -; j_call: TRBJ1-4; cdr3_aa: CAWSSRFNEKLFF; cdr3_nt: TGTGCCTGGAGTTCTAGGTTCAATGAAAAACTGTTTTTT
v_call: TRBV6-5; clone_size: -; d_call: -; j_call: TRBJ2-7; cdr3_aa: CASSSSGTRGYEQYF; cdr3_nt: TGTGCCAGCAGTTCTTCAGGGACCAGGGGCTACGAGCAGTACTTC
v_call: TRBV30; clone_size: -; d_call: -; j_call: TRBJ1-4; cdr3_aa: CAWSAQREKLFF; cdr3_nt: TGTGCCTGGAGCGCTCAGAGGGAAAAACTGTTTTTT
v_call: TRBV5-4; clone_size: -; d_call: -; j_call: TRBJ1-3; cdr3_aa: CASSLGLSAGNTIYF; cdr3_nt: TGTGCCAGCAGCTTGGGACTTTCAGCTGGAAACACCATATATTTT
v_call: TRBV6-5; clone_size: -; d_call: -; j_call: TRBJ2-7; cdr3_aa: CASSYSGQGRGYEQYF; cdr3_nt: TGTGCCAGCAGTTACTCGGGGCAGGGTAGGGGCTACGAGCAGTACTTC
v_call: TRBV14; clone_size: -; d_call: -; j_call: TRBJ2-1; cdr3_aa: CASSQDFDWDNEQFF; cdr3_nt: TGTGCCAGCAGCCAAGATTTCGACTGGGACAATGAGCAGTTCTTC
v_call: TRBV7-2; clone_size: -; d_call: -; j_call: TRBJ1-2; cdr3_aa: CASSFRDHTYGYTF; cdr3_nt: TGTGCCAGCAGCTTCCGGGATCACACCTATGGCTACACCTTC
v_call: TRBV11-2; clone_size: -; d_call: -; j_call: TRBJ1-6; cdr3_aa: CASSFSGFGSPLHF; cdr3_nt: TGTGCCAGCAGCTTTTCCGGGTTTGGGTCACCCCTCCACTTT
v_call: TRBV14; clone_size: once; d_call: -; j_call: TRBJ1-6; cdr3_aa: CASSRGGLYSYNSPLHF; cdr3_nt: TGTGCCAGCAGCCGGGGGGGGTTGTACTCCTATAATTCACCCCTCCACTTT
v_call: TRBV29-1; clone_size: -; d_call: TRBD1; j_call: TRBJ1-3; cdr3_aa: CSVGQGLEGNTIYF; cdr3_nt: TGCAGCGTTGGACAGGGCTTGGAGGGAAACACCATATATTTT
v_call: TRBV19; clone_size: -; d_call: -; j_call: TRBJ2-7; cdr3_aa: CASSTTRSSYEQYF; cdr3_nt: TGTGCCAGTAGTACAACACGGAGCTCCTACGAGCAGTACTTC
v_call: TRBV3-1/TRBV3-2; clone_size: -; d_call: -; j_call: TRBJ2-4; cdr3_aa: CASSQGAGTKNIQYF; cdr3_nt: TGTGCCAGCAGCCAAGGGGCCGGGACAAAAAACATTCAGTACTTC
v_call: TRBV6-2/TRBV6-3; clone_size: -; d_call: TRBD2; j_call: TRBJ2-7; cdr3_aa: CASSPLAGGLYEQYF; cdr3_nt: TGTGCCAGCAGTCCCCTTGCGGGGGGCCTCTACGAGCAGTACTTC
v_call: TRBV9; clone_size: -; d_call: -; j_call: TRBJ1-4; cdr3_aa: CASSVGQTNEKLFF; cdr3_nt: TGTGCCAGCAGCGTAGGGCAGACTAATGAAAAACTGTTTTTT
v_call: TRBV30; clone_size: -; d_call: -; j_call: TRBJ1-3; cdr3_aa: CAWRLTLDSSGNTIYF; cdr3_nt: TGTGCCTGGAGATTGACCTTGGACAGCTCTGGAAACACCATATATTTT
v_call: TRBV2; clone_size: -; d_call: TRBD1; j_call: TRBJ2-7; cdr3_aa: CASNRDRGPYEQYF; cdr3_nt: TGTGCCAGCAACCGGGACAGGGGTCCCTACGAGCAGTACTTC
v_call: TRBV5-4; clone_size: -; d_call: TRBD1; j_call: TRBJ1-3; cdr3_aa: CASSTLTGVSSGNTIYF; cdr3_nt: TGTGCCAGCAGCACCTTAACAGGGGTTTCGAGTGGAAACACCATATATTTT
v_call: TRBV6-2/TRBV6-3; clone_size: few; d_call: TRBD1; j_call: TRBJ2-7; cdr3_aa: CASSRPGQGYEQYF; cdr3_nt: TGTGCCAGCAGTCGTCCGGGACAGGGCTACGAGCAGTACTTC
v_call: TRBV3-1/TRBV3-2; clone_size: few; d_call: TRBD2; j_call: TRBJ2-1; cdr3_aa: CASSRASGGYNEQFF; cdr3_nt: TGTGCCAGCAGCCGAGCTAGCGGGGGTTACAATGAGCAGTTCTTC
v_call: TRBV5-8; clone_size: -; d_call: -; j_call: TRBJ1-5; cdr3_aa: CASSLAGGNNQPQHF; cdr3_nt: TGTGCCAGCAGCTTGGCGGGGGGCAACAATCAGCCCCAGCATTTT